This TCR beta chain emerged from a study of T cell repertoires in cytomegalovirus infection. This CDR3 has 18 residues. Unmatched junction bases numbered 8, after V lost 2 bases and J lost 2 bases. Germline V CDR1 and CDR2: SGHAT, FQNNGV. Each CDR3 protein gets one entry after TCRdb re-called the reads with MiXCR. The repertoire consists of about 700,000 distinct CDR3 sequences, with roughly a third occurring once and the leading ten covering around a sixth. In this sample, this clonotype turned up a few times. Its antigen is still unknown. The sequence came from a human donor in good health (CMV status not recorded). Some clones in this sample may be carry-over from other donors' samples. The rearrangement links TRBV11-2 to TRBJ2-1; 11 bases align to TRBD2. Sequenced here: cultured PBMCs, sampled from culture after CMV antigen stimulation. The CDR3 nucleotides read TGTGCCAGCAGCTTAAAACTAGCGGGAGAGGGGGCCTACAATGAGCAGTTCTTC. This encodes CASSLKLAGEGAYNEQFF.